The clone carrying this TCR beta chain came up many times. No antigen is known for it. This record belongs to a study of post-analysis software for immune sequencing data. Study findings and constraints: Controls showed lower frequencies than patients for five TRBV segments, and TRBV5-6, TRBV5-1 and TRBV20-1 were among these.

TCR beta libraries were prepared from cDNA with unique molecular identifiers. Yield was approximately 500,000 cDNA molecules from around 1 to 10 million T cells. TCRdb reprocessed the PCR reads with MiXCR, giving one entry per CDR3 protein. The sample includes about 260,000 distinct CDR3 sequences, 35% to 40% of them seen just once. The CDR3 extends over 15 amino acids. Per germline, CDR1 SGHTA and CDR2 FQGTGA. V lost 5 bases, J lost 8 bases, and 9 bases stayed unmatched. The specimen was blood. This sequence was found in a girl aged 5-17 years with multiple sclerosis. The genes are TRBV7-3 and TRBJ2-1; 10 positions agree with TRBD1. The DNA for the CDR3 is TGTGCCAGCAGCCTGGGACAGGGGAGAATCGATGAGCAGTTCTTC. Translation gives CASSLGQGRIDEQFF. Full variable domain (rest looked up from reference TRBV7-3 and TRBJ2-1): GAGVSQTPSNKVTEKGKYVELRCDPISGHTALYWYRQSLGQGPEFLIYFQGTGAADDSGLPNDRFFAVRPEGSVSTLKIQRTERGDSAVYLCASSLGQGRIDEQFFGPGTRLTVL.